This T cell receptor beta chain derives from a study of vaccination and CD4 T cells after COVID-19. Documented time point: late sampling 161 to 241 days after vaccination in a few convalescent patients. Treatment indicated: approximately nine-day PBMC culture with coronavirus spike peptide pools or control peptides (ViraFEST assay). Each well held 2 million or so PBMCs in IL-2 (around 9.7 IU/ml) medium with approximately 9.4 ug/ml peptide pools. Fresh IL-2 medium replaced half the culture medium on days 3 and 7. Cultured CD4+ T-cell DNA underwent Oncomine TCR Beta short-read sequencing. TCRdb re-called the PCR reads with MiXCR, one entry per CDR3 protein. The repertoire has some 25,000 distinct CDR3 sequences, roughly 33% of them found once; the top ten carry roughly 3.2%. Turning to this clonotype: Its target is unknown.

Trimming left V 2 bases short and J 5 bases short, with 15 bases between. This CDR3 has 15 amino acids. The germline gives CDR1 MNHNS, CDR2 SASEGT. The chain carries TRBV6-1 and TRBJ1-2; D remains ambiguous. This material consisted of CD4+ T cells from blood, cultured in vitro, taken about 7 months after SARS-CoV-2 vaccination. This receptor was obtained from a human donor who had recovered from COVID-19. The CDR3 DNA is TGTGCCAGCAGTGAAATAGCCGAAGGATCTTATGGCTACACCTTC. It is translated as CASSEIAEGSYGYTF.